The next 14 T cell receptor beta chains were all read from a single sample in a study of T cell responses to AZD1222 COVID-19 vaccine. Profiled with immunoSEQ multiplex PCR; TCRdb holds only in-frame clones, not every one. In the table there are 180,000 or so clones, 85% to 95% of which are singletons. The sample consisted of peripheral blood, taken 28 days after the second AZD1222 dose. These receptors all come from an adult who received the AZD1222 COVID-19 vaccine.

This clone was seen a handful of times. The J gene is TRBJ1-1, the V gene TRBV15; D may be TRBD1 (6 bases). V was trimmed by 2 bases and J by 1 base, leaving 8 bases between them. The CDR3 totals 14 residues. Looked up from germline, CDR1 is LNHNV and CDR2 is YYDKDF (reference sequence). CDR3 residues: CATSRTTGNTEAFF. CDR3 bases: TGTGCCACCAGCAGAACGACAGGGAACACTGAAGCTTTCTTT.

The CDR3 loop reads CASSQVVAETQYF. The CDR3 bases are TGCGCCAGCAGCCAGGTTGTGGCGGAGACCCAGTACTTC. The rearrangement links TRBV4-1 to TRBJ2-5; no reliable D call. V lost 3 bases and J 5 bases, leaving 10 bases between the germline ends. Germline V gene data show CDR1 as MGHRA and CDR2 as YSYEKL. This CDR3 region has 13 residues.

The genes are TRBV15 and TRBJ1-6; perhaps TRBD1 as D (5 bases). The CDR3 contains 16 residues. The germline V gene encodes CDR1 LNHNV and CDR2 YYDKDF (reference sequence). V was shortened by 1 base and J by 7 bases, with 14 bases between the two germline ends. CDR3 protein: CATSRGNGAQNSPLHF. The CDR3 bases are TGTGCCACCAGCAGAGGAAATGGGGCGCAAAATTCACCCCTCCACTTT.

The V gene is TRBV6-5, the J gene TRBJ1-2; D might be TRBD1 (5 bases). Germline CDR1 reads MNHEY; CDR2 reads SVGAGI. The CDR3 length is 14 residues. Trimming left V 5 bases short and J 6 bases short, with 16 bases between. Here the CDR3 DNA reads TGTGCCAGCAGTCGAAGGGACGCACGGGATGGCTACACCTTC. It codes for CASSRRDARDGYTF.

The rearrangement links TRBV5-1 to TRBJ1-6; D ambiguous. This CDR3 comprises 13 residues. V lost 0 bases and J 6 bases, leaving 4 bases between the germline ends. In germline, CDR1 is SGHRS, CDR2 YFSETQ. In nucleotides, the CDR3 is TGCGCCAGCAGCTTGGCTAGTAATTCACCCCTCCACTTT. Its translation: CASSLASNSPLHF.

CDR3: CAISADQAMVFGDGYTF. The CDR3 nucleotides are TGTGCCATCAGCGCTGATCAAGCTATGGTTTTTGGGGATGGCTACACCTTC. The chain has TRBV10-3 and TRBJ1-2; D is uncertain. The CDR3 is 17 amino acids. V lost 6 bases and J 6 bases, leaving 26 bases between the germline ends. Per germline, CDR1 ENHRY and CDR2 SYGVKD.

The chain links TRBV18 to TRBJ1-2, with 8 bases matching TRBD1. Per germline, CDR1 KGHSH and CDR2 LQKENI. The length of the CDR3 is 13 residues. The trim removed 4 bases at V and 8 bases at J, leaving 6 bases unmatched. The DNA of the CDR3 is TGTGCCAGCTCACTCTCACAGGGGGACGGCTACACCTTC. This encodes CASSLSQGDGYTF.

This clone has only a few counts. J is TRBJ2-5 and V is TRBV7-2, with D possibly called TRBD1 or TRBD2 (6 bases each). The germline CDR1 and CDR2 sequences are SGHTA and FQGNSA. The germline V and J ends were trimmed by 3 bases and 2 bases, with 13 bases remaining between them. This CDR3 is built from 15 residues. For the CDR3, the DNA is TGTGCCAGCAGCTTTGGGGGGACACGGCAAGAGACCCAGTACTTC. It specifies CASSFGGTRQETQYF.

This chain links TRBV7-3 with TRBJ1-1; TRBD1 agrees at 10 bases. There are 15 residues in the CDR3. V dropped 5 bases and J dropped 3; count of bases not matched to a gene: 6. Germline-derived CDR1 and CDR2 are SGHTA and FQGTGA. The CDR3 region is CASSLTGTGDTEAFF. The CDR3 bases are TGTGCCAGCAGCCTGACCGGGACAGGGGACACTGAAGCTTTCTTT. Supplemented by reference TRBV7-3 and TRBJ1-1, the full variable domain reads GAGVSQTPSNKVTEKGKYVELRCDPISGHTALYWYRQSLGQGPEFLIYFQGTGAADDSGLPNDRFFAVRPEGSVSTLKIQRTERGDSAVYLCASSLTGTGDTEAFFGQGTRLTVV.

This clone was counted once. The CDR3, as DNA: TGCGCCAGCAGCCAAGCAGGGACAGAGGCAATCTATGGCTACACCTTC. Amino acids: CASSQAGTEAIYGYTF. The rearrangement links TRBV4-3 to TRBJ1-2; 7 bases map to TRBD1. The germline gives CDR1 LGHNA, CDR2 YSLEER. Unmatched junction bases numbered 9, after V lost 1 base and J lost 4 bases. This CDR3 has 16 amino acids.

The rearrangement links TRBV7-2 to TRBJ1-1; 10 bases align to TRBD1. After removal of 4 bases from V and 0 bases from J, the junction contained 5 bases not matched to a gene. This CDR3 contains 16 residues. From germline, CDR1 is SGHTA and CDR2 FQGNSA. The CDR3 region has the DNA TGTGCCAGCAGCTCCCCGGGACAGGGGATGAACACTGAAGCTTTCTTT. It specifies CASSSPGQGMNTEAFF.

The chain recombines TRBV25-1 with TRBJ1-2; D might be TRBD1 (5 bases). Trimming pared 2 bases from V and 5 bases from J, leaving 12 bases between. The CDR3 has 14 residues. Germline CDR1 is MGHDK and CDR2 is SYGVNS. CDR3 nucleotide sequence: TGTGCCAGCAGTGAACAGGGCATGAAGTATGGCTACACCTTC. Translating it yields CASSEQGMKYGYTF.

This clone appeared a single time. The chain employs TRBV5-5 and TRBJ2-1; a weak D match, TRBD1 (6 bases). This CDR3 is built from 13 residues. V was pared by 1 base and J by 10 bases, with 12 bases between. In germline, CDR1 is SGHKS, CDR2 YYEKEE (reference sequence). In DNA form, the CDR3 reads TGTGCCAGCAGCTTGCAGGGGCGAGGGGAGCAGTTCTTC. As protein: CASSLQGRGEQFF.

This clone was observed a few times. The chain uses TRBV7-8 and TRBJ1-2, with TRBD1 as a possible D gene (5 bases). Trimming shortened V by 0 bases and J by 6 bases, and 8 bases separated the two germline ends. CDR3 size: 13 residues. The germline gives CDR1 SGHVS, CDR2 FQNEAQ. The CDR3, as DNA: TGTGCCAGCAGCTTAGCCGACAGCAATGGCTACACCTTC. It is translated as CASSLADSNGYTF.